The T cell receptor (beta chain) described here comes from a study of response to subunit inactivated influenza vaccine. TCRdb reprocessed the RT-PCR reads via MiXCR and lists one record per CDR3 protein. The sample consists of about 500,000 distinct CDR3 sequences, approximately 7.8% of them appearing once. Regarding the study as a whole: Authors suggested each seasonal flu vaccination may recruit only limited numbers of new T cells.

To note about this clonotype: Its antigen is not identified.

V gave up 7 bases and J gave up 12 bases; unmatched junction bases: 12. This CDR3 is 13 amino acids long. The germline gives CDR1 SQVTM, CDR2 ANQGSEA. The sequenced sample was PBMCs from blood, obtained about 24 months after vaccination. The TCR originated in a man aged 50-75 years who received an inactivated influenza vaccine. The genes are TRBV29-1 and TRBJ2-1; 10 bases match TRBD2. The CDR3 bases are TGCAGCGGATCGGGGAGTAGCGGGAGGCCGCAGTTCTTC. Its translation: CSGSGSSGRPQFF.